The T cell receptor beta chain described here comes from a study of blood T cells in healthy people across ages. A sample-barcoded 5' primer and a J-beta primer mix were used in a second PCR of roughly 7 to 12 cycles. MiXCR, applied by TCRdb to the 5' RACE reads, yields one record per CDR3 protein. Of hundreds of thousands of distinct CDR3 sequences detected, roughly three fifths appear once; the ten largest clones hold around a quarter. Germline V gene sequence: CDR1 DFQATT, CDR2 SNEGSKA (reference sequence). The CDR3 spans 15 residues. The V gene lost 3 bases and the J gene lost 2 bases, with 15 bases spanning the gap. Many counts were recorded for this clonotype.

The sequenced material came from blood. This chain connects TRBV20-1 to TRBJ2-3; either TRBD1 or TRBD2 may supply D (5 bases each). The receptor's source is a man aged 40-50 years in good health. The CDR3 is CSASLDRGPTDTQYF. The CDR3 bases are TGCAGTGCTAGTCTAGATAGGGGACCCACAGATACGCAGTATTTT.